This paragraph covers one TCR beta chain sequence. As yet, its antigen is unknown. Each CDR3 protein is one row after TCRdb ran MiXCR on the RT-PCR reads. The sample lists 400,000 to 550,000 distinct CDR3 sequences, about 25% seen once, with approximately 2% in the top ten. CDR3 length equals 15 residues. Germline V gives CDR1 SEHNR, CDR2 FQNEAQ (reference sequence). The junction had 9 bases not matched to a gene; V was cut back by 5 bases and J by 6 bases. This specimen comes from a study of response to subunit inactivated influenza vaccine. General study findings and limits: With each seasonal influenza vaccination, the authors suggested, few new T cells are recruited.

The V call is TRBV7-9, the J call TRBJ2-1; 8 bases agree with TRBD1. This material consisted of CD4+ T cells sorted from PBMCs, taken 5 to 6 days after vaccination. This clonotype was obtained from a man aged 50-60 years who received an inactivated influenza vaccine. The CDR3 is CASSLQAGGFNEQFF. The DNA for the CDR3 is TGTGCCAGCAGCCTTCAGGCAGGGGGCTTCAATGAGCAGTTCTTC.